The clone carrying this TCR beta chain has only one observation. The data belong to a study of blood T cells in healthy people across ages. The CDR3 loop spans 13 amino acids. Germline V lookup: CDR1 SEHNR, CDR2 FQNEAQ (reference sequence). The V end lost 5 bases, the J end lost 4 bases, and 10 bases lay between the germline ends. Next came a second PCR, run for about 6 to 12 cycles, which used a sample-barcoded 5' primer along with a J-beta primer mix. Each cDNA was tagged by a template-switch adaptor containing 12 random nucleotides. No fewer than 2.5 million CDR3-containing paired-end reads came from each sample. TCRdb reprocessed the 5' RACE reads via MiXCR and lists one record per CDR3 protein. The table has 600,000 to 1,000,000 distinct CDR3 sequences, 20% to 30% seen once. This sample also belongs to another study, concerning T cells of mothers and their children.

The TCR was taken from a boy aged 5-17 years in good health. The gene calls are TRBV7-9 and TRBJ2-3; D not certain. Sample: blood. In DNA form, the CDR3 reads TGTGCCAGCAGCCCGAAAGGCCCAGATACGCAGTATTTT. It is translated as CASSPKGPDTQYF.